These T cell receptor beta chains were read from a single sample in a study of T cell repertoires in cytomegalovirus infection. TCRdb analysed the reads with MiXCR anew, one entry per CDR3 protein. The sample yields roughly 130,000 distinct CDR3 sequences, 7% to 10% seen once. The specimen sequenced was PBMCs. These receptor sequences come from a human donor in good health (CMV status not recorded). Some clones in this sample may be carry-over from other donors' samples. Both conserved end residues are part of each CDR3. D genes are given only for firm matches. Rows may omit the clone size; those that give it use once, few, many or a size class.

v_call: TRBV29-1; clone_size: -; j_call: TRBJ1-1; d_call: -; cdr3_aa: CSVESRTSTEAFF; cdr3_nt: TGCAGCGTTGAGAGCCGGACGTCGACTGAAGCTTTCTTT
v_call: TRBV30; clone_size: -; j_call: TRBJ2-5; d_call: -; cdr3_aa: CAWSEAGITQETQYF; cdr3_nt: TGTGCCTGGAGTGAGGCGGGAATAACCCAAGAGACCCAGTACTTC
v_call: TRBV12-3/TRBV12-4; clone_size: few; j_call: TRBJ2-5; d_call: TRBD2; cdr3_aa: CASSPPGLAGRGETQYF; cdr3_nt: TGTGCCAGCAGTCCCCCGGGACTAGCGGGGAGGGGAGAGACCCAGTACTTC
v_call: TRBV7-8; clone_size: many; j_call: TRBJ1-5; d_call: -; cdr3_aa: CASSFGEYSNQPQHF; cdr3_nt: TGTGCCAGCAGCTTCGGAGAATATAGCAATCAGCCCCAGCATTTT
v_call: TRBV29-1; clone_size: -; j_call: TRBJ1-2; d_call: -; cdr3_aa: CSVDTGLNYGYTF; cdr3_nt: TGCAGCGTAGACACCGGTCTTAACTATGGCTACACCTTC
v_call: TRBV12-3/TRBV12-4; clone_size: many; j_call: TRBJ2-7; d_call: TRBD1; cdr3_aa: CASSPDRGLYEQYF; cdr3_nt: TGTGCCAGCAGCCCGGACAGGGGGCTCTACGAGCAGTACTTC
v_call: TRBV7-9; clone_size: few; j_call: TRBJ1-2; d_call: TRBD1; cdr3_aa: CASSRRQGPHTF; cdr3_nt: TGTGCCAGCAGCCGCCGACAGGGGCCACACACCTTC
v_call: TRBV29-1; clone_size: -; j_call: TRBJ2-5; d_call: TRBD2; cdr3_aa: CSVELGLPRGWTQYF; cdr3_nt: TGCAGCGTTGAGCTGGGACTACCACGGGGGTGGACCCAGTACTTC
v_call: TRBV20-1; clone_size: many; j_call: TRBJ2-3; d_call: TRBD2; cdr3_aa: CSATLAGGPDTQYF; cdr3_nt: TGCAGTGCTACCCTAGCGGGGGGGCCAGATACGCAGTATTTT
v_call: TRBV28; clone_size: many; j_call: TRBJ1-5; d_call: -; cdr3_aa: CAVSLPTGRNQPQHF; cdr3_nt: TGTGCCGTTTCCCTACCTACAGGGCGTAATCAGCCCCAGCATTTT
v_call: TRBV4-2; clone_size: once; j_call: TRBJ2-1; d_call: TRBD2; cdr3_aa: CASSPLAGGPYNEQFF; cdr3_nt: TGTGCCAGCAGCCCGTTAGCGGGGGGGCCCTACAATGAGCAGTTCTTC
v_call: TRBV20-1; clone_size: -; j_call: TRBJ2-7; d_call: -; cdr3_aa: CSASHPGKTNSYEQYF; cdr3_nt: TGCAGTGCCTCACACCCCGGAAAAACTAACTCCTACGAGCAGTACTTC
v_call: TRBV11-3; clone_size: many; j_call: TRBJ2-1; d_call: -; cdr3_aa: CASSLRGTEQFF; cdr3_nt: TGTGCCAGCAGCTTACGGGGGACTGAGCAGTTCTTC
v_call: TRBV7-2; clone_size: many; j_call: TRBJ2-1; d_call: -; cdr3_aa: CASSLAASSSYNEQFF; cdr3_nt: TGTGCCAGCAGCTTAGCGGCTAGCAGCTCCTACAATGAGCAGTTCTTC
v_call: TRBV20-1; clone_size: -; j_call: TRBJ1-1; d_call: -; cdr3_aa: CSALRPPREAFF; cdr3_nt: TGCAGTGCTCTTCGGCCCCCCCGTGAAGCTTTCTTT
v_call: TRBV7-2; clone_size: many; j_call: TRBJ1-5; d_call: TRBD1; cdr3_aa: CASSLAGTVNQPQHF; cdr3_nt: TGTGCCAGCAGCTTGGCCGGGACAGTTAATCAGCCCCAGCATTTT
v_call: TRBV20-1; clone_size: -; j_call: TRBJ1-1; d_call: -; cdr3_aa: CSARGREKVGAFF; cdr3_nt: TGCAGTGCTAGGGGGAGGGAAAAGGTCGGAGCTTTCTTT
v_call: TRBV20-1; clone_size: -; j_call: TRBJ2-7; d_call: TRBD1; cdr3_aa: CSVYNRGEQYF; cdr3_nt: TGCAGTGTTTACAACAGGGGCGAGCAGTACTTC
v_call: TRBV7-2; clone_size: many; j_call: TRBJ2-2; d_call: -; cdr3_aa: CASSFWDQATGELFF; cdr3_nt: TGTGCCAGCAGCTTTTGGGATCAGGCCACCGGGGAGCTGTTTTTT
v_call: TRBV7-2; clone_size: many; j_call: TRBJ2-7; d_call: -; cdr3_aa: CASSLVGGGRISTYEQYF; cdr3_nt: TGTGCCAGCAGCTTAGTAGGGGGGGGACGGATCTCCACCTACGAGCAGTACTTC
v_call: TRBV20-1; clone_size: many; j_call: TRBJ1-1; d_call: TRBD1; cdr3_aa: CSAREGTGVNTEAFF; cdr3_nt: TGCAGTGCTAGAGAGGGGACAGGGGTGAACACTGAAGCTTTCTTT
v_call: TRBV3-1; clone_size: -; j_call: TRBJ2-3; d_call: -; cdr3_aa: CASSPQSGYSTDTQYF; cdr3_nt: TGTGCCAGCAGCCCCCAGAGTGGGTATAGCACAGATACGCAGTATTTT
v_call: TRBV2; clone_size: few; j_call: TRBJ1-1; d_call: TRBD1; cdr3_aa: CASSAQGAGSTEAFF; cdr3_nt: TGTGCCAGCAGTGCACAGGGGGCCGGGAGCACTGAAGCTTTCTTT
v_call: TRBV7-2; clone_size: many; j_call: TRBJ2-7; d_call: -; cdr3_aa: CASSPAVLAGSSYEQYF; cdr3_nt: TGTGCCAGCAGCCCGGCCGTACTCGCGGGGAGTTCCTACGAGCAGTACTTC
v_call: TRBV5-1; clone_size: few; j_call: TRBJ2-3; d_call: TRBD1; cdr3_aa: CASSSLGTADTQYF; cdr3_nt: TGCGCCAGCAGCTCCCTTGGGACAGCTGATACGCAGTATTTT
v_call: TRBV7-9; clone_size: few; j_call: TRBJ1-2; d_call: TRBD1; cdr3_aa: CASSGRDSLIYGYTF; cdr3_nt: TGTGCCAGCAGCGGGCGGGACAGCCTTATCTATGGCTACACCTTC
v_call: TRBV5-4; clone_size: many; j_call: TRBJ2-2; d_call: TRBD2; cdr3_aa: CASSLLSGWEGGELFF; cdr3_nt: TGTGCCAGCAGCTTGCTATCAGGATGGGAGGGCGGGGAGCTGTTTTTT
v_call: TRBV19; clone_size: many; j_call: TRBJ2-2; d_call: -; cdr3_aa: CASSMTWGAGELFF; cdr3_nt: TGTGCCAGTAGTATGACCTGGGGAGCCGGGGAGCTGTTTTTT
v_call: TRBV4-1; clone_size: many; j_call: TRBJ2-7; d_call: -; cdr3_aa: CASSQARANSYEQYF; cdr3_nt: TGCGCCAGCAGCCAAGCGCGGGCCAACTCCTACGAGCAGTACTTC
v_call: TRBV19; clone_size: -; j_call: TRBJ2-3; d_call: -; cdr3_aa: CASSITTASTDTQYF; cdr3_nt: TGTGCCAGTAGTATAACGACGGCTAGCACAGATACGCAGTATTTT
v_call: TRBV28; clone_size: many; j_call: TRBJ1-2; d_call: -; cdr3_aa: CASGGGSNYGYTF; cdr3_nt: TGTGCCAGCGGGGGCGGATCTAACTATGGCTACACCTTC
v_call: TRBV7-2; clone_size: many; j_call: TRBJ2-3; d_call: TRBD1; cdr3_aa: CASSLQGAPPDTQYF; cdr3_nt: TGTGCCAGCAGCTTACAGGGGGCACCCCCAGATACGCAGTATTTT
v_call: TRBV20-1; clone_size: few; j_call: TRBJ2-7; d_call: -; cdr3_aa: CSAPARGAEQYF; cdr3_nt: TGCAGTGCGCCGGCCAGAGGCGCCGAGCAGTACTTC
v_call: TRBV29-1; clone_size: few; j_call: TRBJ1-5; d_call: -; cdr3_aa: CSALISGSGGQPQHF; cdr3_nt: TGCAGCGCCCTGATTTCGGGGAGTGGGGGACAGCCCCAGCATTTT
v_call: TRBV5-4; clone_size: few; j_call: TRBJ1-1; d_call: TRBD1; cdr3_aa: CASSRALTGEGSEAFF; cdr3_nt: TGTGCCAGCAGCCGGGCCCTGACAGGGGAGGGCTCTGAAGCTTTCTTT
v_call: TRBV5-1; clone_size: many; j_call: TRBJ1-1; d_call: -; cdr3_aa: CASSPGYGRNTEAFF; cdr3_nt: TGCGCCAGCAGCCCGGGGTATGGGCGGAACACTGAAGCTTTCTTT
v_call: TRBV2; clone_size: few; j_call: TRBJ2-2; d_call: -; cdr3_aa: CASSSIDSRTGELFF; cdr3_nt: TGTGCCAGCAGTTCAATCGATTCACGCACCGGGGAGCTGTTTTTT
v_call: TRBV5-4; clone_size: many; j_call: TRBJ2-2; d_call: TRBD1; cdr3_aa: CASSPGQGSKSGELFF; cdr3_nt: TGTGCCAGCAGCCCGGGACAGGGGAGTAAATCCGGGGAGCTGTTTTTT
v_call: TRBV12-3/TRBV12-4; clone_size: many; j_call: TRBJ1-5; d_call: -; cdr3_aa: CASSFPRRGNQPQHF; cdr3_nt: TGTGCCAGCAGTTTCCCCCGAAGGGGCAATCAGCCCCAGCATTTT
v_call: TRBV12-3/TRBV12-4; clone_size: many; j_call: TRBJ2-5; d_call: -; cdr3_aa: CASSLGNQETQYF; cdr3_nt: TGTGCCAGCAGCCTCGGGAACCAAGAGACCCAGTACTTC
v_call: TRBV6-5; clone_size: many; j_call: TRBJ2-7; d_call: -; cdr3_aa: CASSGRRASYEQYF; cdr3_nt: TGTGCCAGCAGCGGACGCAGGGCTTCCTACGAGCAGTACTTC
v_call: TRBV28; clone_size: many; j_call: TRBJ1-4; d_call: -; cdr3_aa: CASSLGRGNEKLFF; cdr3_nt: TGTGCCAGCAGTTTAGGCCGGGGGAATGAAAAACTGTTTTTT
v_call: TRBV2; clone_size: many; j_call: TRBJ2-3; d_call: -; cdr3_aa: CASSKSGVSPDTQYF; cdr3_nt: TGTGCCAGCAGTAAATCCGGGGTTTCTCCAGATACGCAGTATTTT
v_call: TRBV27; clone_size: many; j_call: TRBJ2-1; d_call: -; cdr3_aa: CASSLLFGLQSYNEQFF; cdr3_nt: TGTGCCAGCAGTTTATTGTTTGGACTACAATCCTACAATGAGCAGTTCTTC
v_call: TRBV7-2; clone_size: many; j_call: TRBJ1-4; d_call: -; cdr3_aa: CASSDSQGSRKLFF; cdr3_nt: TGTGCCAGCAGCGACTCACAGGGATCTCGAAAACTGTTTTTT
v_call: TRBV2; clone_size: many; j_call: TRBJ1-1; d_call: -; cdr3_aa: CASTWTYNTEAFF; cdr3_nt: TGTGCCAGCACCTGGACGTACAACACTGAAGCTTTCTTT
v_call: TRBV6-5; clone_size: many; j_call: TRBJ1-1; d_call: -; cdr3_aa: CASSSPGAVGTEAFF; cdr3_nt: TGTGCCAGCAGTTCTCCGGGGGCGGTGGGCACTGAAGCTTTCTTT
v_call: TRBV20-1; clone_size: many; j_call: TRBJ2-7; d_call: -; cdr3_aa: CSANRVVAYEQYF; cdr3_nt: TGCAGTGCTAACAGGGTAGTCGCCTACGAGCAGTACTTC
v_call: TRBV2; clone_size: few; j_call: TRBJ2-5; d_call: -; cdr3_aa: CASSDHRDLPSETQYF; cdr3_nt: TGTGCCAGCAGTGACCATCGGGACTTGCCGTCAGAGACCCAGTACTTC
v_call: TRBV7-2; clone_size: many; j_call: TRBJ1-6; d_call: TRBD1; cdr3_aa: CASSGTGISYNSPLHF; cdr3_nt: TGTGCCAGCAGCGGGACAGGGATCTCCTATAATTCACCCCTCCACTTT
v_call: TRBV7-9; clone_size: many; j_call: TRBJ1-2; d_call: -; cdr3_aa: CASSFGAVPINYGYTF; cdr3_nt: TGTGCCAGCAGCTTTGGAGCAGTTCCAATAAACTATGGCTACACCTTC
v_call: TRBV7-2; clone_size: many; j_call: TRBJ2-5; d_call: -; cdr3_aa: CASSLSNLQKETQYF; cdr3_nt: TGTGCCAGCAGCTTAAGCAATCTCCAGAAAGAGACCCAGTACTTC
v_call: TRBV28; clone_size: many; j_call: TRBJ2-3; d_call: -; cdr3_aa: CASSLESLTDTQYF; cdr3_nt: TGTGCCAGCAGTTTGGAGAGCCTCACAGATACGCAGTATTTT
v_call: TRBV7-2; clone_size: many; j_call: TRBJ1-5; d_call: -; cdr3_aa: CASSLGLSNQPQHF; cdr3_nt: TGTGCCAGCAGCTTAGGACTGAGCAATCAGCCCCAGCATTTT
v_call: TRBV12-3/TRBV12-4; clone_size: many; j_call: TRBJ2-3; d_call: -; cdr3_aa: CASGSQGYGDTQYF; cdr3_nt: TGTGCCAGCGGTAGTCAGGGGTATGGAGATACGCAGTATTTT